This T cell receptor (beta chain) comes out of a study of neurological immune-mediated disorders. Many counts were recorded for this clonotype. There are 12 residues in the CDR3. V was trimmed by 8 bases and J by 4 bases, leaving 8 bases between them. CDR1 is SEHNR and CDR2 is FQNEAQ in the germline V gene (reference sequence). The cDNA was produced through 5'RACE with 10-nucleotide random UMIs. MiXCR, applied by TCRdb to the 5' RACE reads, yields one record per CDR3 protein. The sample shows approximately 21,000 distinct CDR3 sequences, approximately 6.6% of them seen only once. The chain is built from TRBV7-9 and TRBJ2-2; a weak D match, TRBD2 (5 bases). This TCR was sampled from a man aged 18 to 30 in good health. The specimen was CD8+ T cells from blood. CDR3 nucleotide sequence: TGTGCCAGCGACTATTCCACCGGGGAGCTGTTTTTT. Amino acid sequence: CASDYSTGELFF.